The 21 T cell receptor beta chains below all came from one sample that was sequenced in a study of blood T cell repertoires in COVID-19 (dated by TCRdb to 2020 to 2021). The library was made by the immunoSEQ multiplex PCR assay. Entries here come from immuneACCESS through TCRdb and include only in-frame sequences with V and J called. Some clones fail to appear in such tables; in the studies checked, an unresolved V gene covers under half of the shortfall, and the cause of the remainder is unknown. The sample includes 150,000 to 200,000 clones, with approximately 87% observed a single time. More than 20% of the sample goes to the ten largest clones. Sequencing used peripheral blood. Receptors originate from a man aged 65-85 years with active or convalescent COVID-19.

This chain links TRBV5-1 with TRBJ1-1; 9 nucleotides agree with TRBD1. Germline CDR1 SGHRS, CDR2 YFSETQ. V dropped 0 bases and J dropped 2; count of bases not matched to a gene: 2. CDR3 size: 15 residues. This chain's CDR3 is CASSLGTGVNTEAFF. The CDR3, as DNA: TGCGCCAGCAGCTTGGGGACAGGGGTAAACACTGAAGCTTTCTTT.

Here the CDR3 reads CASSPLGGTGRNTGELFF. For the CDR3, the DNA is TGTGCCAGCTCACCTTTAGGCGGGACGGGCCGAAACACCGGGGAGCTGTTTTTT. V gene TRBV18 combines with J gene TRBJ2-2; a possible D gene is TRBD2 (6 bases). The length of the CDR3 is 18 residues. Germline V lookup: CDR1 KGHSH, CDR2 LQKENI. V was cut by 3 bases and J by 2 bases, with 19 bases left in between.

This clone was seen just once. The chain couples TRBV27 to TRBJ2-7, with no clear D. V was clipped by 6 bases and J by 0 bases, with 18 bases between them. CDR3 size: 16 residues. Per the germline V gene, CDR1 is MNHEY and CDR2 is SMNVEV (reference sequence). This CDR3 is CASRAPVPRSSYEQYF. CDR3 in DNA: TGTGCCAGCAGAGCTCCCGTCCCAAGAAGCTCCTACGAGCAGTACTTC.

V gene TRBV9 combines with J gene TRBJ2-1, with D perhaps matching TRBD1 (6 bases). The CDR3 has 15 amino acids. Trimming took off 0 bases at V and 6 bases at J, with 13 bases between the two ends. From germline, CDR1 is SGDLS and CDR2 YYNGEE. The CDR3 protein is CASSVVGAVRNEQFF. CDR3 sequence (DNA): TGTGCCAGCAGCGTAGTGGGGGCTGTCCGCAATGAGCAGTTCTTC.

This CDR3 is CASSRTEGGRTYEQYF. In DNA, the CDR3 is TGTGCCAGCAGCCGTACCGAGGGCGGGAGAACCTACGAGCAGTACTTC. The genes are TRBV28 and TRBJ2-7; 7 bases are a match to TRBD2. This CDR3 region has 16 residues. Per germline, CDR1 MDHEN and CDR2 SYDVKM. V shed 6 bases, J shed 2 bases, and the junction held 13 bases outside the gene matches.

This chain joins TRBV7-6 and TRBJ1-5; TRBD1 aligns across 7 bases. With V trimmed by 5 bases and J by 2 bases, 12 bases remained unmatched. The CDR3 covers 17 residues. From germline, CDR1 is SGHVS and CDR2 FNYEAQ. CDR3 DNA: TGTGCCAGCAGCCGGGCTCCTTCCGGACAGGGCAATCAGCCCCAGCATTTT. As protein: CASSRAPSGQGNQPQHF.

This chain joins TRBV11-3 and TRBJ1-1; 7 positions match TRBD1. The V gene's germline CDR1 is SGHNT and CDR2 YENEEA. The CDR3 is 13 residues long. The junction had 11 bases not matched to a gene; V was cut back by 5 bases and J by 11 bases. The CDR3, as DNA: TGTGCCAGCAGCCGAAGGGACAGCCCGGGGGCTTTCTTT. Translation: CASSRRDSPGAFF.

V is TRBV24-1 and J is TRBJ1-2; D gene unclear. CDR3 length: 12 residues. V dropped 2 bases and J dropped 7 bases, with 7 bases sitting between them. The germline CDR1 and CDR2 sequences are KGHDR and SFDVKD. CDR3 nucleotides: TGTGCCACCAGTGATTGGCGGGGTGGCTACACCTTC. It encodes CATSDWRGGYTF.

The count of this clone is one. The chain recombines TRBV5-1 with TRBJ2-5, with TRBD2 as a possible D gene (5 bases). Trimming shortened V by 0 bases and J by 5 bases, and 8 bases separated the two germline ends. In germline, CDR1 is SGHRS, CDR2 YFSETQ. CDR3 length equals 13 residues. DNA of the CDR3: TGCGCCAGCAGCTTGGTCCCGGGGGAGACCCAGTACTTC. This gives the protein CASSLVPGETQYF.

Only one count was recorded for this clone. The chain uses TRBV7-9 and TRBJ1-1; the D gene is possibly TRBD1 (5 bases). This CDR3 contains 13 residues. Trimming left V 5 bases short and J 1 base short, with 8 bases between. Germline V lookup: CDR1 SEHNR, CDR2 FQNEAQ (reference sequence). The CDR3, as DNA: TGTGCCAGCAGCCCGCAGGGGAACACTGAAGCTTTCTTT. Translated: CASSPQGNTEAFF.

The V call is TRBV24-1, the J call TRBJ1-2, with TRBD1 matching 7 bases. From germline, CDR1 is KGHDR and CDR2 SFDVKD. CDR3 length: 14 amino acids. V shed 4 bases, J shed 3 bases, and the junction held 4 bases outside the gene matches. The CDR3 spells CATSETGSDYGYTF. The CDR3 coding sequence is TGTGCCACCAGTGAGACAGGGAGTGACTATGGCTACACCTTC.

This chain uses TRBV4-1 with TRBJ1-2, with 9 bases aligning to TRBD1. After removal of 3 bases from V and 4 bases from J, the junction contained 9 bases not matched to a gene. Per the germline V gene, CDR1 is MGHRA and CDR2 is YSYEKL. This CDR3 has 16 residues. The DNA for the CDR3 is TGCGCCAGCAGCCAGGTAACAGGGGGCAAGATCTATGGCTACACCTTC. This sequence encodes CASSQVTGGKIYGYTF.

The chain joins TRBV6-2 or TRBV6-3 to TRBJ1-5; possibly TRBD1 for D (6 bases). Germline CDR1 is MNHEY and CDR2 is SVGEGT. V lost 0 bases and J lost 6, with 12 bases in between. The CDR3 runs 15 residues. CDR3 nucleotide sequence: TGTGCCAGCAGTTACTCGAGGGGGGGCGTTCAGCCCCAGCATTTT. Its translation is CASSYSRGGVQPQHF.

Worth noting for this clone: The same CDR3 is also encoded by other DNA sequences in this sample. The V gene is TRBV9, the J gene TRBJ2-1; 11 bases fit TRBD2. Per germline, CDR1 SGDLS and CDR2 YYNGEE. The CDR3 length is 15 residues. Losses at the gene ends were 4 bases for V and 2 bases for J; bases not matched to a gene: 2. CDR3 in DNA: TGTGCCAGCAGCTTAGCGGGAGGGACCTACAATGAGCAGTTCTTC. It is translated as CASSLAGGTYNEQFF.

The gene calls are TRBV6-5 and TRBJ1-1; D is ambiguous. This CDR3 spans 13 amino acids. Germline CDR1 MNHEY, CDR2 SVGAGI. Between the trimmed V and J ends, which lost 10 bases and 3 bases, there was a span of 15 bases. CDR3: CATQGGIDTEAFF. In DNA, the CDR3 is TGTGCCACCCAAGGAGGGATCGACACTGAAGCTTTCTTT.

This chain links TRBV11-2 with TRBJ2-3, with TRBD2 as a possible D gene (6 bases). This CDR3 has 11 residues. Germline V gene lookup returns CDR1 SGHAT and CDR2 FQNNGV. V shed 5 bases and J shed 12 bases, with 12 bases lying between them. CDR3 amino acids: CASSLRENQYF. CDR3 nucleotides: TGTGCCAGCAGCCTCCGGGAGAACCAGTATTTT.

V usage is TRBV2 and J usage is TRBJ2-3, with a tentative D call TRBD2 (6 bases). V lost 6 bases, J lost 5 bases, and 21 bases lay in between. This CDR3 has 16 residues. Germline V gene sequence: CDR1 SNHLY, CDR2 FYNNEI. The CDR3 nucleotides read TGTGCCAGCAGCCTCATGGCAGGGACTTCTGTAGATACGCAGTATTTT. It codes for CASSLMAGTSVDTQYF.

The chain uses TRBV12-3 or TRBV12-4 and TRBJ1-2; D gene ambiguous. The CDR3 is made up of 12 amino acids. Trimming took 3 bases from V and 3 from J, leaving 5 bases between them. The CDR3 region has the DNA TGTGCCAGCAGTTTTACGGACTATGGCTACACCTTC. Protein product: CASSFTDYGYTF.

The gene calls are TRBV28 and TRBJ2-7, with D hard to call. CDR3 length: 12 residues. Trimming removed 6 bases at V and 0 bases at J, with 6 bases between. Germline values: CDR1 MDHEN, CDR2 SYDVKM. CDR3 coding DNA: TGTGCCAGCAGAACATTCTCCTACGAGCAGTACTTC. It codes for CASRTFSYEQYF.

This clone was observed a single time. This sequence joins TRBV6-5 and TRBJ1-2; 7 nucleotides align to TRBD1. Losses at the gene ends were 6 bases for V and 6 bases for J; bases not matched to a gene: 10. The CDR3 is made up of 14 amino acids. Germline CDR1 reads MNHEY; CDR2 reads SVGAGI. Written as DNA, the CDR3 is TGTGCCAGCAGCACTCAGGGGGGAGACGATGGCTACACCTTC. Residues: CASSTQGGDDGYTF.

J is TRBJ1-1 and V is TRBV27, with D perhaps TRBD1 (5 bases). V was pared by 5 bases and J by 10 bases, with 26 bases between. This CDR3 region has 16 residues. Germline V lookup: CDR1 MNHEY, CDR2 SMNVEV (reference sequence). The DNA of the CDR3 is TGTGCCAGCAGTCCCCCAGGCAGGGTCCGCGCAAGTCCAGCTTTCTTT. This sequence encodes CASSPPGRVRASPAFF.